One sample yielded the 27 T cell receptor beta chains listed below, sequenced in a study of identical twins (dated by TCRdb to the mid-2010s). Library prep was done by 5' RACE. Reads for this sample came from an Illumina HiSeq 2000. TCRdb cleaned the public reads at Q25 with fastp, built clones with MiXCR and kept in-frame beta chains. Each CDR3 protein appears once, grouped with its most common genes and DNA. The sample has roughly 690,000 distinct CDR3 sequences on record, 21% of them singletons. The top ten clones comprise roughly 4% of the sample. This sample was shared with a second study, whose subject was T cells expressing NK-cell markers.

The sequenced sample consisted of PBMCs. The receptors here all came from a woman younger than 30 in good health.

This clonotype occurred a few times. The chain couples TRBV12-3 or TRBV12-4 to TRBJ1-5, with unresolved D. The V end was cut by 1 base, the J end by 6 bases, with 16 bases between. The CDR3 sequence is 16 residues long. CDR3 bases: TGTGCCAGCAGTTTAGGGTTGACTGGGGAAAGTCAGCCCCAGCATTTT. Its translation is CASSLGLTGESQPQHF.

This clonotype was recorded a few times. The chain links TRBV18 to TRBJ1-1; 8 bases are a match to TRBD1. CDR3 length: 16 amino acids. From germline, CDR1 is KGHSH and CDR2 LQKENI. V was clipped by 1 base and J by 5 bases; unmatched bases: 9. DNA for the CDR3: TGTGCCAGCTCACCACAAGACAGGACAGGGAGGACTGAAGCTTTCTTT. It encodes CASSPQDRTGRTEAFF.

This clonotype was counted many times. The chain carries TRBV12-3 or TRBV12-4 and TRBJ2-1; a weak D match, TRBD2 (6 bases). Trimming removed 5 bases at V and 5 bases at J, with 19 bases between. This CDR3 spans 16 amino acids. The CDR3 loop is CASSLHETRGNNEQFF. The CDR3 coding sequence is TGTGCCAGCAGTCTCCATGAGACGCGGGGCAACAATGAGCAGTTCTTC.

As to this clonotype: The junction departs from the called germline gene at one end, perhaps through a read error. The chain employs TRBV29-1 and TRBJ2-7; 8 bases agree with TRBD1. From germline, CDR1 is SQVTM and CDR2 ANQGSEA. The CDR3 consists of 12 residues. The CDR3 loop reads CSVVDRENELYF. The CDR3 nucleotides read TGCAGCGTTGTGGACAGGGAGAACGAGCTGTACTTC.

The chain employs TRBV5-6 and TRBJ1-2; 8 bases match TRBD1. Germline-derived CDR1 and CDR2 are SGHDT and YYEEEE. The CDR3 runs 13 residues. After removal of 6 bases from V and 7 bases from J, the junction contained 8 bases not matched to a gene. The CDR3 spells CASNRQGIGGYTF. The CDR3 nucleotides read TGTGCCAGCAACCGACAGGGGATCGGTGGCTACACCTTC.

This clonotype was found a few times. This rearrangement joins TRBV20-1 to TRBJ1-5, with 11 bases matching TRBD1. This CDR3 spans 15 amino acids. Germline V gene sequence: CDR1 DFQATT, CDR2 SNEGSKA (reference sequence). V trimming: 5 bases; J trimming: 2 bases; junction bases outside the gene matches: 5. CDR3 in amino acids: CSARTGGGGNQPQHF. CDR3 nucleotides: TGCAGTGCTCGGACAGGGGGCGGTGGCAATCAGCCCCAGCATTTT.

This chain connects TRBV7-9 to TRBJ1-2; perhaps TRBD1 as D (6 bases). V was shortened by 5 bases and J by 8 bases, with 12 bases between the two germline ends. The CDR3 consists of 12 residues. The germline V gene has CDR1 SEHNR and CDR2 FQNEAQ (reference sequence). The CDR3 DNA sequence: TGTGCCAGCAGCCCACAGGGATTGGGCTACACCTTC. Translating gives CASSPQGLGYTF.

V gene TRBV20-1 combines with J gene TRBJ2-5, with 8 bases lining up with TRBD2. Germline V CDR1 and CDR2: DFQATT, SNEGSKA (reference sequence). The CDR3 is made up of 13 amino acids. CDR3 region: CSPKGLAGETQYF. The CDR3 DNA sequence: TGCAGCCCCAAGGGGCTAGCGGGAGAGACCCAGTACTTC.

This clonotype turned up a few times. The V gene is TRBV29-1, the J gene TRBJ2-7, with a tentative D call TRBD2 (6 bases). The V gene's germline CDR1 is SQVTM and CDR2 ANQGSEA. The CDR3 extends over 15 amino acids. Trimming took off 5 bases at V and 2 bases at J, with 19 bases between the two ends. The CDR3 DNA is TGCAGCGTTTTTGGGGGAGGAACCCCCGCCTACGAGCAGTACTTC. It codes for CSVFGGGTPAYEQYF.

The rearrangement uses TRBV7-9 and TRBJ2-3; D is perhaps TRBD2 (6 bases). The CDR3 extends over 15 amino acids. Germline CDR1 is SEHNR and CDR2 is FQNEAQ (reference sequence). V lost 6 bases to trimming and J lost 1 base, with 14 bases between them. The CDR3 DNA reads TGTGCCAGCAGACCTCTAGCGACCGGCACAGATACGCAGTATTTT. Its translation is CASRPLATGTDTQYF.

The genes are TRBV5-1 and TRBJ2-5; 8 positions match TRBD2. CDR3 size: 15 residues. V shed 1 base and J 1 base; nucleotides not matched to a gene: 3. Per germline, CDR1 SGHRS and CDR2 YFSETQ. CDR3 coding DNA: TGCGCCAGCAGCTTGATCGGGACTAGCCAAGAGACCCAGTACTTC. It codes for CASSLIGTSQETQYF.

The rearrangement uses TRBV5-1 and TRBJ2-1; 8 bases match TRBD2. CDR3 length equals 15 residues. The J segment lost 9 bases and the V segment lost 1 base, leaving 9 bases of the junction unmatched. Germline CDR1 is SGHRS and CDR2 is YFSETQ. CDR3 bases: TGCGCCAGCAGCTTGTATGCGGGAGGTGGAGGTGAGCAGTTCTTC. Encoded protein: CASSLYAGGGGEQFF. Combining the CDR3 with reference TRBV5-1 and TRBJ2-1 gives the whole variable domain KAGVTQTPRYLIKTRGQQVTLSCSPISGHRSVSWYQQTPGQGLQFLFEYFSETQRNKGNFPGRFSGRQFSNSRSEMNVSTLELGDSALYLCASSLYAGGGGEQFFGPGTRLTVL.

The rearrangement uses TRBV15 and TRBJ2-2, with TRBD1 matching over 9 bases. V gave up 6 bases and J gave up 4 bases; unmatched junction bases: 9. This CDR3 has 16 amino acids. Germline CDR1 reads LNHNV; CDR2 reads YYDKDF (reference sequence). The DNA for the CDR3 is TGTGCCACCAGGGGTACAGGGGGCGCTTCCACCGGGGAGCTGTTTTTT. Protein sequence: CATRGTGGASTGELFF. The full variable domain, in which reference TRBV15 and TRBJ2-2 provide the parts outside the CDR3, is DAMVIQNPRYQVTQFGKPVTLSCSQTLNHNVMYWYQQKSSQAPKLLFHYYDKDFNNEADTPDNFQSRRPNTSFCFLDIRSPGLGDTAMYLCATRGTGGASTGELFFGEGSRLTVL.

The rearrangement links TRBV12-3 or TRBV12-4 to TRBJ1-1; the D gene is possibly TRBD1 (6 bases). CDR3 length equals 14 residues. V lost 7 bases, J lost 1 base, and 13 bases lay in between. The DNA for the CDR3 is TGTGCCAGCAAGCATCAGGGGAGGAACACTGAAGCTTTCTTT. It yields the protein CASKHQGRNTEAFF.

The V and J genes are TRBV3-1 and TRBJ2-1; 10 bases match TRBD2. The CDR3 covers 15 residues. After removal of 4 bases from V and 6 bases from J, the junction contained 6 bases not matched to a gene. Germline values: CDR1 LGHDT, CDR2 YNNKEL (reference sequence). The CDR3 bases are TGTGCCAGCAGCCTGCCAGCGGGGGGGGGCAATGAGCAGTTCTTC. The encoded protein is CASSLPAGGGNEQFF.

This clonotype has just a few counts. The chain combines TRBV20-1 with TRBJ1-4; TRBD1 is a possible D gene (6 bases). The CDR3 is 12 residues long. Trimming stripped 3 bases from V and 8 bases from J, with 10 bases between. The V gene's germline CDR1 is DFQATT and CDR2 SNEGSKA (reference sequence). CDR3 DNA sequence: TGCAGTGCTAGGGGGGCTGAAGAAAAACTGTTTTTT. It encodes CSARGAEEKLFF.

This clonotype was observed many times. Written as DNA, the CDR3 is TGTGCCAGCTCCCGACAGGCGTATAATTCACCCCTCCACTTT. The encoded protein is CASSRQAYNSPLHF. The chain combines TRBV7-8 with TRBJ1-6, with a possible D match to TRBD1 (6 bases). V was trimmed by 8 bases and J by 4 bases, leaving 12 bases between them. CDR1 and CDR2 (germline): SGHVS, FQNEAQ. The CDR3 spans 14 residues.

In this sample, this clonotype turned up a few times. This CDR3 is CSPDVAFF. CDR3 coding DNA: TGCAGTCCCGATGTGGCTTTCTTT. J is TRBJ1-1 and V is TRBV20-1; D remains unclear. The CDR3 consists of 8 residues. Germline lookup yields CDR1 DFQATT and CDR2 SNEGSKA (reference sequence). With 8 bases removed from V and 11 bases from J, the gap between germline ends came to 9 bases.

Only a few counts were recorded for this clonotype. This chain connects TRBV7-2 to TRBJ2-3; 7 bases map to TRBD2. The V gene end was trimmed by 3 bases and the J gene end by 6 bases; junction bases not matched to a gene: 9. The germline V gene has CDR1 SGHTA and CDR2 FQGNSA. This CDR3 is 15 amino acids long. CDR3 nucleotide sequence: TGTGCCAGCAGCTTTGGAACGGGAGGTTATGATACGCAGTATTTT. Protein: CASSFGTGGYDTQYF.

This clonotype was observed a few times. The chain recombines TRBV7-2 with TRBJ2-7, with D unresolved. The CDR3 length is 13 residues. From germline, CDR1 is SGHTA and CDR2 FQGNSA. Trimming took off 2 bases at V and 1 base at J, with 6 bases between the two ends. This chain's CDR3 is CASSLLRSYEQYF. Here the CDR3 DNA reads TGTGCCAGCAGCTTATTACGTTCCTACGAGCAGTACTTC.

V is TRBV23-1 and J is TRBJ2-1; no firm D call. TRBV23-1 carries the ORF label, with uncertain function. The ends were cut back, 0 bases at V and 5 bases at J, with 8 bases in the middle. The CDR3 contains 14 residues. This CDR3 is CASSQSNQHNEQFF. The CDR3 nucleotides are TGCGCCAGCAGTCAATCCAACCAGCACAATGAGCAGTTCTTC.

This clonotype was recorded a few times. The chain's CDR3 is CATSDGPTDTQYF. The CDR3 DNA reads TGTGCCACCAGTGATGGACCCACAGATACGCAGTATTTT. The chain carries TRBV24-1 and TRBJ2-3; D not certain. The V and J ends lost 3 bases and 2 bases respectively, with 5 bases between them. Germline CDR1 is KGHDR and CDR2 is SFDVKD. The CDR3 has 13 amino acids.

The rearrangement uses TRBV20-1 and TRBJ2-1; 7 bases map to TRBD2. The CDR3 runs 14 residues. Germline assignment: CDR1 DFQATT and CDR2 SNEGSKA (reference sequence). V shed 1 base and J 4 bases; nucleotides not matched to a gene: 4. DNA of the CDR3: TGCAGTGCTAGAGGTAGCGGGCCGTACAATGAGCAGTTCTTC. This translates into CSARGSGPYNEQFF.

This clonotype was picked up a small number of times. V gene TRBV20-1 combines with J gene TRBJ1-5; D may be TRBD1 (6 bases). Trimming removed 6 bases from V and 0 bases from J, with 15 bases in between. CDR3 length: 15 amino acids. Germline-derived CDR1 and CDR2 are DFQATT and SNEGSKA (reference sequence). The CDR3, as DNA: TGCAGTGCCTACGGGGGCGCTGGTAGCAATCAGCCCCAGCATTTT. Its protein product is CSAYGGAGSNQPQHF.

This clonotype was counted between two and nine times. The chain combines TRBV12-3 or TRBV12-4 with TRBJ2-1; maybe TRBD2 (6 bases). V shed 7 bases and J shed 3 bases, with 13 bases lying between them. CDR3 length equals 14 residues. The DNA for the CDR3 is TGTGCCAGCACCGACGGGAGAGGCTACAATGAGCAGTTCTTC. This encodes CASTDGRGYNEQFF.

This clonotype was counted at least ten times. Here the CDR3 DNA reads TGTGCCAGCAGTCCTCGGACAGGGAGGGCTAATGAAAAACTGTTTTTT. Translated: CASSPRTGRANEKLFF. The chain recombines TRBV12-3 or TRBV12-4 with TRBJ1-4, with 8 bases aligning to TRBD1. Trimming cost V 5 bases and J 3 bases; bases outside gene matches: 8. CDR3 length: 16 residues.

The chain links TRBV29-1 to TRBJ2-1; a weak D match, TRBD1 (6 bases). The V and J ends lost 8 bases and 6 bases respectively, with 14 bases between them. Germline CDR1 is SQVTM and CDR2 is ANQGSEA. The CDR3 loop spans 12 amino acids. In DNA form, the CDR3 reads TGCAGCTCCCCCGGACAGTTCAATGAGCAGTTCTTC. This translates into CSSPGQFNEQFF.